One and the same sample provided the 26 T cell receptor beta chains below, sequenced in a study of cytomegalovirus exposure and HLA in healthy donors. Primers for the PCR totalled 60 Vbeta and 13 Jbeta. The repertoire was sequenced with immunoSEQ multiplex PCR; TCRdb's copy has only in-frame clones and lacks some. Here the sample spans under 200,000 clones, around four fifths being singletons. Sequenced: PBMCs. The receptors here all came from a woman aged 45-65 years in good health and CMV-seronegative.

This clone was detected once. The CDR3 nucleotides read TGCAGCGTTGAAGCGGGGGACGATACGCAGTATTTT. As protein: CSVEAGDDTQYF. The chain employs TRBV29-1 and TRBJ2-3; a possible D gene is TRBD2 (6 bases). Trimming removed 1 base at V and 6 bases at J, with 8 bases between. Germline V CDR1 and CDR2: SQVTM, ANQGSEA. CDR3 size: 12 residues.

This clone appeared a single time. CDR3 protein: CASSLQGSGNQPQHF. The DNA for the CDR3 is TGTGCCAGCAGCTTACAGGGGTCGGGCAATCAGCCCCAGCATTTT. This chain connects TRBV7-6 to TRBJ1-5; D may be TRBD1 (6 bases). V was shortened by 2 bases and J by 2 bases, with 10 bases between the two germline ends. The length of the CDR3 is 15 residues. Germline CDR1 reads SGHVS; CDR2 reads FNYEAQ.

Only one count was recorded for this clone. One end of the junction fails to match germline, which may point to a read error. This chain uses TRBV27 with TRBJ1-6, with a tentative D call TRBD1 (6 bases). The CDR3 length is 16 residues. CDR1 and CDR2 (germline): MNHEY, SMNVEV (reference sequence). The CDR3 sequence is CASRLFIGQTNSPLHF. In nucleotides, the CDR3 is TGTGCCAGCAGGTTATTTATCGGACAGACTAATTCACCCCTCCACTTT.

V and J are TRBV18 and TRBJ1-2; 7 bases map to TRBD1. The length of the CDR3 is 16 residues. Germline lookup yields CDR1 KGHSH and CDR2 LQKENI. Germline trimming cut 4 bases from V and 4 bases from J; bases unmatched to any gene: 12. CDR3 amino acids: CASSQDRDSEVYGYTF. The CDR3 bases are TGTGCCAGCTCACAAGACCGGGACAGCGAAGTCTATGGCTACACCTTC.

The chain joins TRBV28 to TRBJ1-5; 11 positions agree with TRBD1. Trimming at V came to 4 bases and at J to 5 bases, leaving 4 bases not matched to a gene. The germline CDR1 and CDR2 sequences are MDHEN and SYDVKM. The CDR3 has 15 amino acids. The CDR3 reads CASSSWTGGYQPQHF. The CDR3 region has the DNA TGTGCCAGCAGTTCCTGGACAGGGGGCTATCAGCCCCAGCATTTT. Using reference TRBV28 and TRBJ1-5 for the parts outside the CDR3, the full variable domain is DVKVTQSSRYLVKRTGEKVFLECVQDMDHENMFWYRQDPGLGLRLIYFSYDVKMKEKGDIPEGYSVSREKKERFSLILESASTNQTSMYLCASSSWTGGYQPQHFGDGTRLSIL.

This clone was seen a handful of times. J is TRBJ2-7 and V is TRBV7-8; D gene uncertain. The CDR3 is 12 residues long. The V and J ends lost 5 bases and 0 bases respectively, with 5 bases between them. Germline V lookup: CDR1 SGHVS, CDR2 FQNEAQ. For the CDR3, the DNA is TGTGCCAGCAGCCTAAGCTCCTACGAGCAGTACTTC. Amino acid sequence: CASSLSSYEQYF.

This clone was recorded a few times. The chain has TRBV30 and TRBJ2-7; D uncertain. Trimming shortened V by 0 bases and J by 2 bases, and 11 bases separated the two germline ends. This CDR3 is 14 amino acids long. Germline V gene data show CDR1 as GTSNPN and CDR2 as SVGIG (reference sequence). Here the CDR3 DNA reads TGTGCCTGGAGTGTTTACTCCTACCCCTACGAGCAGTACTTC. Encoded protein: CAWSVYSYPYEQYF.

This chain connects TRBV19 to TRBJ1-5; 9 nucleotides match TRBD1. Germline-derived CDR1 and CDR2 are LNHDA and SQIVND (reference sequence). V was pared by 6 bases and J by 2 bases, with 2 bases of the junction left unmatched. This CDR3 region has 14 residues. As DNA, the CDR3 is TGTGCCAGTAGACGGACAGGGGGCAATCAGCCCCAGCATTTT. Encoded protein: CASRRTGGNQPQHF.

V is TRBV5-6 and J is TRBJ2-7; 8 nucleotides line up with TRBD1. The CDR3 sequence is 12 residues long. The trim removed 7 bases at V and 5 bases at J, leaving 5 bases unmatched. The germline V gene has CDR1 SGHDT and CDR2 YYEEEE. CDR3 residues: CASSDRGDEQYF. DNA of the CDR3: TGTGCCAGCTCCGACAGGGGCGACGAGCAGTACTTC.

The CDR3 reads CASNPGLSYNEQFF. The DNA of the CDR3 is TGTGCCAGCAACCCGGGACTAAGTTACAATGAGCAGTTCTTC. This chain joins TRBV27 and TRBJ2-1, with TRBD2 identical over 7 bases. In germline, CDR1 is MNHEY, CDR2 SMNVEV (reference sequence). The CDR3 consists of 14 residues. The V gene end was trimmed by 7 bases and the J gene end by 4 bases; junction bases not matched to a gene: 7.

V gene TRBV29-1 combines with J gene TRBJ2-7; 10 nucleotides align to TRBD1. The CDR3 contains 14 residues. Germline CDR1 and CDR2: SQVTM and ANQGSEA. Germline trimming cut 5 bases from V and 0 bases from J; bases unmatched to any gene: 4. CDR3 region: CSVQDRGISYEQYF. In DNA form, the CDR3 reads TGCAGCGTTCAGGACAGGGGGATCTCCTACGAGCAGTACTTC.

V usage is TRBV7-2 and J usage is TRBJ2-3; TRBD2 might be the D (5 bases). The CDR3 extends over 16 amino acids. With 7 bases removed from V and 0 bases from J, the gap between germline ends came to 17 bases. Germline V gene data show CDR1 as SGHTA and CDR2 as FQGNSA. The CDR3 sequence is CASNKPREPSTDTQYF. For the CDR3, the DNA is TGTGCCAGCAACAAACCGAGGGAGCCTAGCACAGATACGCAGTATTTT.

This clone was counted once. The chain has TRBV27 and TRBJ2-3; 8 bases map to TRBD1. The CDR3 length is 13 residues. Germline CDR1 MNHEY, CDR2 SMNVEV (reference sequence). Trimming at V came to 4 bases and at J to 8 bases, leaving 5 bases not matched to a gene. CDR3 residues: CASSSDRGGTQYF. The DNA of the CDR3 is TGTGCCAGCAGTTCAGACAGGGGCGGTACGCAGTATTTT.

This clone showed up just a few times. The CDR3 DNA reads as TGCGCCAGCAGCCAAGATGGGCCCGGGGGAGGGGAAGGCTACACCTTC. Its translation: CASSQDGPGGGEGYTF. The genes are TRBV4-3 and TRBJ1-2, with TRBD1 as a possible D gene (5 bases). Trimming took 0 bases from V and 8 from J, leaving 19 bases between them. This CDR3 is built from 16 residues. Germline V CDR1 and CDR2: LGHNA, YSLEER.

The chain couples TRBV7-3 to TRBJ1-1; D call uncertain. The CDR3 is 13 residues long. The V end was cut by 5 bases, the J end by 1 base, with 8 bases between. In germline, CDR1 is SGHTA, CDR2 FQGTGA. As DNA, the CDR3 is TGTGCCAGCAGCAACACAGCGAACACTGAAGCTTTCTTT. It specifies CASSNTANTEAFF. Variable domain in full (rest from reference TRBV7-3 and TRBJ1-1): GAGVSQTPSNKVTEKGKYVELRCDPISGHTALYWYRQSLGQGPEFLIYFQGTGAADDSGLPNDRFFAVRPEGSVSTLKIQRTERGDSAVYLCASSNTANTEAFFGQGTRLTVV.

There are a few counts of this clone. The chain uses TRBV2 and TRBJ1-3; D perhaps matches TRBD1 (6 bases). Per the germline V gene, CDR1 is SNHLY and CDR2 is FYNNEI. Trimming left V 1 base short and J 9 bases short, with 10 bases between. This CDR3 is 13 amino acids long. CDR3 nucleotides: TGTGCCAGCAGTGAAGGACAGGACGGCACCATATATTTT. As protein: CASSEGQDGTIYF.

This chain joins TRBV4-3 and TRBJ2-5, with 7 bases aligning to TRBD2. V lost 4 bases to trimming and J lost 2 bases; unmatched junction nucleotides: 7. This CDR3 is built from 15 residues. The germline CDR1 and CDR2 sequences are LGHNA and YSLEER. For the CDR3, the DNA is TGCGCCAGCAGCCCCGGGACTAATCAACAAGAGACCCAGTACTTC. Protein sequence: CASSPGTNQQETQYF.

The V call is TRBV11-2, the J call TRBJ1-4, with TRBD1 identical over 10 bases. The CDR3 loop spans 15 amino acids. V was clipped by 4 bases and J by 8 bases; unmatched bases: 7. CDR1 is SGHAT, CDR2 FQNNGV, per germline. The CDR3 bases are TGTGCCAGCAGCTCCGTGACAGGGGGCAAAGAAAAACTGTTTTTT. Its protein is CASSSVTGGKEKLFF.

The gene calls are TRBV25-1 and TRBJ1-3; D is unresolved. This CDR3 has 15 residues. Trimming took off 1 base at V and 0 bases at J, with 7 bases between the two ends. Germline loops: CDR1 MGHDK, CDR2 SYGVNS. CDR3 bases: TGTGCCAGCAGTGAATTCTCCTCCTCTGGAAACACCATATATTTT. Translation gives CASSEFSSSGNTIYF.

This rearrangement joins TRBV11-2 to TRBJ1-1; possible D gene TRBD1, 6 bases. The CDR3 consists of 15 residues. Trimming took off 5 bases at V and 1 base at J, with 14 bases between the two ends. Germline assignment: CDR1 SGHAT and CDR2 FQNNGV. The CDR3 protein is CASSPITGKNTEAFF. Here the CDR3 DNA reads TGTGCCAGCAGCCCAATAACAGGGAAGAACACTGAAGCTTTCTTT.

V usage is TRBV30 and J usage is TRBJ2-2; perhaps TRBD1 as D (5 bases). The CDR3 spans 14 residues. Trimming pared 4 bases from V and 4 bases from J, leaving 13 bases between. CDR1 GTSNPN and CDR2 SVGIG come from the germline V gene (reference sequence). CDR3 sequence (DNA): TGTGCCTGGAATCAGGGCAGTCCCACCGGGGAGCTGTTTTTT. Translated, it gives CAWNQGSPTGELFF.

The chain links TRBV29-1 to TRBJ1-4; TRBD1 aligns across 7 bases. CDR1 and CDR2 (germline): SQVTM, ANQGSEA. The CDR3 has 14 residues. V dropped 6 bases and J dropped 4; count of bases not matched to a gene: 8. The CDR3 sequence: CSVATGQDNEKLFF. CDR3 bases: TGCAGCGTGGCGACAGGGCAAGATAATGAAAAACTGTTTTTT.

This chain joins TRBV5-1 and TRBJ2-3, with D possibly TRBD2 on 7 matching bases. The CDR3 spans 15 residues. Germline V gene data show CDR1 as SGHRS and CDR2 as YFSETQ. Trimming pared 4 bases from V and 5 bases from J, leaving 17 bases between. The CDR3 reads CASSRQVGEGDTQYF. In DNA, the CDR3 is TGCGCCAGCAGCCGACAGGTCGGGGAGGGAGATACGCAGTATTTT. The full variable domain, its missing parts supplied by reference TRBV5-1 and TRBJ2-3, is KAGVTQTPRYLIKTRGQQVTLSCSPISGHRSVSWYQQTPGQGLQFLFEYFSETQRNKGNFPGRFSGRQFSNSRSEMNVSTLELGDSALYLCASSRQVGEGDTQYFGPGTRLTVL.

In this sample, this clone turned up a few times. The chain joins TRBV5-4 to TRBJ2-7; TRBD2 matches 8 bases. The germline V gene has CDR1 SGHNT and CDR2 YYREEE (reference sequence). The CDR3 is made up of 14 amino acids. V shed 3 bases, J shed 3 bases, and the junction held 5 bases outside the gene matches. The CDR3 protein is CASSSQAGVYEQYF. The CDR3 DNA reads as TGTGCCAGCAGCTCCCAAGCGGGGGTCTACGAGCAGTACTTC.

This chain links TRBV10-2 with TRBJ2-7, with 7 positions matching TRBD1. V was clipped by 5 bases and J by 0 bases; unmatched bases: 10. Per the germline V gene, CDR1 is WSHSY and CDR2 is SAAADI. This CDR3 has 16 residues. The CDR3, as DNA: TGCGCCAGCAGTCAGCCCGGGACAGTGAGCTCCTACGAGCAGTACTTC. Its protein is CASSQPGTVSSYEQYF.

The CDR3 coding sequence is TGTGCCAGCAGCTTAGCTGGATGGGGACAGTCCTCCTACAATGAGCAGTTCTTC. As protein: CASSLAGWGQSSYNEQFF. The rearrangement links TRBV7-2 to TRBJ2-1; 7 nucleotides align to TRBD1. Germline V gene lookup returns CDR1 SGHTA and CDR2 FQGNSA. The ends lost 0 bases at V and 0 bases at J; junction bases unmatched: 8. CDR3 length: 18 residues.